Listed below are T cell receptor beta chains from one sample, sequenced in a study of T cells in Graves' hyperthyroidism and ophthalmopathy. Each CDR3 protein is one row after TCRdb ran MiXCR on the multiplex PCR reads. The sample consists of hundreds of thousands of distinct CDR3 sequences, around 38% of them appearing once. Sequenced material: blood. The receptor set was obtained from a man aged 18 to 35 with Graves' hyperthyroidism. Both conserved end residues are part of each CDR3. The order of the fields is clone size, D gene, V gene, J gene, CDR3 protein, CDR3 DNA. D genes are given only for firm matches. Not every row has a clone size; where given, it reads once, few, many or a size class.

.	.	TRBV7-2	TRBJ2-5	CASSGQGREETQYF	TGTGCCAGCAGTGGCCAGGGGAGGGAGGAGACCCAGTACTTC
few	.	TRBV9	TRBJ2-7	CASSVEETGLYEQYF	TGTGCCAGCAGCGTAGAAGAGACAGGTCTCTACGAGCAGTACTTC
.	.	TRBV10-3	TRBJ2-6	CAISWGANVLTF	TGTGCCATCAGTTGGGGGGCCAACGTCCTGACTTTC
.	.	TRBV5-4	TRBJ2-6	CASSPPLARAGANVLTF	TGTGCCAGCAGCCCCCCCTTGGCCCGGGCTGGGGCCAACGTCCTGACTTTC
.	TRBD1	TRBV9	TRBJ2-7	CASSQALQGYYEQYF	TGTGCCAGCAGCCAAGCTTTACAGGGGTACTACGAGCAGTACTTC
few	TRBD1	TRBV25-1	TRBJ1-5	CASSGEGAPYSNQPQHF	TGTGCCAGCAGTGGGGAGGGGGCCCCATATAGCAATCAGCCCCAGCATTTT
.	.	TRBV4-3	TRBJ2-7	CASSRDGSGSSYEQYF	TGCGCCAGCAGCCGGGATGGGTCAGGCAGCTCCTACGAGCAGTACTTC
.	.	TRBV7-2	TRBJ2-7	CASLVSPYYEQYF	TGTGCCAGCTTAGTCAGTCCGTACTACGAGCAGTACTTC
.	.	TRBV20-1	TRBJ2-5	CSARGQWNQPQYF	TGCAGTGCTAGAGGACAGTGGAATCAGCCCCAGTACTTC
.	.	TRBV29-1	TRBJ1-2	CSARRGQYGYTF	TGCAGCGCCCGACGGGGGCAATATGGCTACACCTTC
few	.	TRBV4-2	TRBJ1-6	CASSQESGFDSPLHF	TGTGCCAGCAGCCAAGAGTCGGGATTTGATTCACCCCTCCACTTT
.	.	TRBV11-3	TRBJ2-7	CASSQEQLATYEQYF	TGTGCCAGCAGCCAAGAGCAACTAGCTACCTACGAGCAGTACTTC
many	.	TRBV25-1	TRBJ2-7	CASSDEGITYEQYF	TGTGCCAGCAGTGACGAGGGAATTACCTACGAGCAGTACTTC
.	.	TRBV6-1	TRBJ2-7	CASSELQGTYEQYF	TGTGCCAGCAGTGAATTACAGGGCACCTACGAGCAGTACTTC
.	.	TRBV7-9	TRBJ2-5	CASSYARGLRETQYF	TGTGCCAGCAGCTATGCCCGGGGCCTTAGGGAGACCCAGTACTTC
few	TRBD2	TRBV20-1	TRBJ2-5	CSASPLGGGKTQYF	TGCAGTGCTAGCCCCTTGGGGGGAGGGAAGACCCAGTACTTC
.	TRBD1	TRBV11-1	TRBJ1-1	CASSSYRTGDTEAFF	TGTGCCAGCAGCTCTTATCGGACAGGGGACACTGAAGCTTTCTTT
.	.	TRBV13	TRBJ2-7	CASSFNRNEQYF	TGTGCCAGCAGCTTCAATAGAAACGAGCAGTACTTC
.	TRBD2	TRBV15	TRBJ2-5	CATSRFSAGLAGGQQETQYF	TGTGCCACCAGCAGATTTTCTGCGGGACTAGCGGGAGGACAACAAGAGACCCAGTACTTC
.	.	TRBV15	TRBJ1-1	CAISDRMNTEAFF	TGTGCCATTTCGGACAGAATGAACACTGAAGCTTTCTTT
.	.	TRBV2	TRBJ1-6	CASSSLGGSPLHF	TGTGCCAGCAGCTCGCTCGGGGGTTCACCCCTCCACTTT
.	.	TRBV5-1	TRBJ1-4	CASSSTTDNEKLFF	TGCGCCAGCAGCTCCACGACAGATAATGAAAAACTGTTTTTT
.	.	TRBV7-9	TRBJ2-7	CASSSGRRLPAEQYF	TGTGCCAGCAGCTCGGGGCGGCGGTTACCGGCCGAGCAGTACTTC
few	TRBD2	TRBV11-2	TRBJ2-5	CASSLDFTSGGGETQYF	TGTGCCAGCAGCTTAGATTTCACTAGCGGGGGAGGAGAGACCCAGTACTTC
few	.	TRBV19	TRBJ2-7	CASSPKGPSSYEQYF	TGTGCCAGTAGTCCCAAAGGGCCCAGCTCCTACGAGCAGTACTTC
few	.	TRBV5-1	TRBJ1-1	CASRPGGAGTEAFF	TGCGCCAGCAGACCGGGGGGGGCTGGGACTGAAGCTTTCTTT
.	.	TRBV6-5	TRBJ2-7	CASSERGLLDEQYF	TGTGCCAGCAGCGAGAGAGGACTATTGGACGAGCAGTACTTC
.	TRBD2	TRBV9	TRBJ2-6	CASSTSSGIYVLTF	TGTGCCAGCAGCACATCTAGCGGGATCTACGTCCTGACTTTC
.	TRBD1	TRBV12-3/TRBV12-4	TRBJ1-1	CASIGTGGRAEAFF	TGTGCCAGCATAGGGACAGGGGGCCGAGCTGAAGCTTTCTTT
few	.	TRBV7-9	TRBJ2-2	CASSLGGLKTGELFF	TGTGCCAGCAGCTTAGGAGGACTTAAGACCGGGGAGCTGTTTTTT
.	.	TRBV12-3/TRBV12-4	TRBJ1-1	CASTPGSEAFF	TGTGCCAGCACCCCGGGGAGCGAAGCTTTCTTT
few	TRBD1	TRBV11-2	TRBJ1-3	CASSGGQGDTIYF	TGTGCCAGCAGCGGGGGACAGGGGGACACCATATATTTT
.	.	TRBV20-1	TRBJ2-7	CSAPGQNNSYEQYF	TGCAGTGCTCCCGGACAGAACAACTCCTACGAGCAGTACTTC
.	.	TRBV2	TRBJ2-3	CARGEGADTQYF	TGTGCCCGGGGGGAGGGGGCAGATACGCAGTATTTT
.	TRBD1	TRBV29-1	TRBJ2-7	CSVAPGAGGNEQYF	TGCAGCGTGGCCCCCGGGGCAGGGGGCAACGAGCAGTACTTC
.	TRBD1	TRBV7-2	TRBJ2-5	CASRDRKGVYETQYF	TGTGCCAGCAGGGACAGGAAGGGTGTGTACGAGACCCAGTACTTC
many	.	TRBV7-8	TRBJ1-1	CASSASGNTEAFF	TGTGCCAGCAGCGCTTCAGGGAACACTGAAGCTTTCTTT
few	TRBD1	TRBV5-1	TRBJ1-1	CASSGGQGMNTEAFF	TGCGCCAGCAGCGGCGGACAGGGGATGAACACTGAAGCTTTCTTT
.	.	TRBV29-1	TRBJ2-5	CSGHKETQYF	TGCAGCGGTCATAAAGAGACCCAGTACTTC
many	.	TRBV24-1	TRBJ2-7	CATSDTDTGTYEQYF	TGTGCCACCAGTGACACGGACACCGGAACCTACGAGCAGTACTTC
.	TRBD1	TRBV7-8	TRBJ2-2	CASSLTGTGAAGELFF	TGTGCCAGCAGCTTAACCGGGACAGGGGCGGCCGGGGAGCTGTTTTTT
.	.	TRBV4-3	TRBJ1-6	CASSQRPFPDIWDSPLHF	TGCGCCAGCAGCCAAAGACCCTTTCCCGACATCTGGGATTCACCCCTCCACTTT
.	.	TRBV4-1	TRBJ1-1	CASSQDRNTGTEAFF	TGCGCCAGCAGCCAAGACAGGAATACAGGCACTGAAGCTTTCTTT
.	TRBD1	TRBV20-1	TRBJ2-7	CSAFGTGKHEQYF	TGCAGTGCTTTCGGGACAGGGAAACACGAGCAGTACTTC
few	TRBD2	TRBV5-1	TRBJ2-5	CASSSGTSGPVSQETQYF	TGCGCCAGCAGCTCTGGGACTAGCGGGCCGGTCTCCCAAGAGACCCAGTACTTC
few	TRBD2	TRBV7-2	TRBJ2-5	CASSLAPSGAETQYF	TGTGCCAGCAGCTTAGCCCCTAGCGGGGCAGAGACCCAGTACTTC
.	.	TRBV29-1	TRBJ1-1	CSLYPNTEAFF	TGCAGCTTGTATCCCAACACTGAAGCTTTCTTT
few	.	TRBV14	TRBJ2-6	CASSQFHAGSGANVLTF	TGTGCCAGCAGCCAATTTCACGCCGGGTCTGGGGCCAACGTCCTGACTTTC
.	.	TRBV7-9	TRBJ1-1	CASSHPTREEYTEAFF	TGTGCCAGCAGCCACCCGACACGCGAGGAGTACACTGAAGCTTTCTTT
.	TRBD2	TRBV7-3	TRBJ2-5	CASSLSGLAVETQYF	TGTGCCAGCAGCTTATCGGGACTAGCGGTGGAGACCCAGTACTTC
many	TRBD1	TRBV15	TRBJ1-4	CATRHPGQSNEKLFF	TGTGCCACCAGGCATCCGGGACAGTCTAATGAAAAACTGTTTTTT
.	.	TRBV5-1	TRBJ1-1	CASSLEGNIEAFF	TGCGCCAGCAGCTTAGAAGGGAATATTGAAGCTTTCTTT
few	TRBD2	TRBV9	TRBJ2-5	CASSVAGGTSGRETQYF	TGTGCCAGCAGCGTAGCTGGAGGGACTAGCGGACGGGAGACCCAGTACTTC
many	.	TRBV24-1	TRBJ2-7	CATSDFAGLEQYF	TGTGCCACCAGTGATTTTGCAGGGCTAGAGCAGTACTTC
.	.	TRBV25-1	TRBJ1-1	CASNWDTEAFF	TGTGCCAGCAACTGGGACACTGAAGCTTTCTTT